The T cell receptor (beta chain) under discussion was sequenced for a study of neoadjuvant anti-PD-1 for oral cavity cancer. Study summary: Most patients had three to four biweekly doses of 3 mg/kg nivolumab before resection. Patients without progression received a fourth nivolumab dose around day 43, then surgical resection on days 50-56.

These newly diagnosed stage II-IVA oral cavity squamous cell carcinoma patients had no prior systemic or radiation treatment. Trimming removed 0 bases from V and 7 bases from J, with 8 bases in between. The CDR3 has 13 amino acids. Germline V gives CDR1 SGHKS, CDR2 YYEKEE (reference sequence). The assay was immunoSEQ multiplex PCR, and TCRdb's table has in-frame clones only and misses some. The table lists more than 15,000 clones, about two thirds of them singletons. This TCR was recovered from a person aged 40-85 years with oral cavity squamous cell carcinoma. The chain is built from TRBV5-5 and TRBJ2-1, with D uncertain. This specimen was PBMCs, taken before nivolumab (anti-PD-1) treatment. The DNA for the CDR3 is TGTGCCAGCAGCTTGGGATCCGTTAATGAGCAGTTCTTC. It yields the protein CASSLGSVNEQFF. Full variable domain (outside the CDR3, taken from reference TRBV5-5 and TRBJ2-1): DAGVTQSPTHLIKTRGQQVTLRCSPISGHKSVSWYQQVLGQGPQFIFQYYEKEERGRGNFPDRFSARQFPNYSSELNVNALLLGDSALYLCASSLGSVNEQFFGPGTRLTVL.